This T cell receptor (beta chain) was recorded in a study of identical twins. Germline loops: CDR1 SGHTA, CDR2 FQGNSA. This CDR3 region has 16 residues. V was trimmed by 6 bases and J by 3 bases, leaving 21 bases between them. TCRdb ran MiXCR on the 5' RACE reads and lists one entry per CDR3 protein. The table has hundreds of thousands of distinct CDR3 sequences, approximately 13% seen once; the top ten hold 1.5% to 2%. There are a few counts of this clonotype. The same data also went into a second study, on yellow fever vaccine responses in identical twins.

This clonotype originated in a woman between 18 and 29 years old in good health. The chain has TRBV7-2 and TRBJ2-7; D perhaps matches TRBD2 (6 bases). Sequencing input: PBMCs. The CDR3 nucleotides read TGTGCCAGCAGTAAAGACCCCGGGACTGCCATCTACGAGCAGTACTTC. Protein sequence: CASSKDPGTAIYEQYF.